Listed here are 18 T cell receptor beta chains from one sample, sequenced in a study of shared clonotypes between healthy human individuals. TCRdb keeps only in-frame clones here, not all; method: immunoSEQ multiplex PCR. The repertoire holds millions of clones, with roughly 94% as singletons. Sequenced: naive CD4+ T cells sorted from blood. Subset: CD45RA+ positively selected. Source of these receptors: a man aged 18-30 years in good health.

The J gene is TRBJ2-5, the V gene TRBV11-3; D is ambiguous. The V and J ends lost 4 bases and 5 bases respectively, with 20 bases between them. Germline V gene lookup returns CDR1 SGHNT and CDR2 YENEEA. CDR3 size: 16 residues. The CDR3 sequence: CASSSRALGDRETQYF. The CDR3 DNA follows: TGTGCCAGCAGCTCCAGAGCTCTGGGCGATCGGGAGACCCAGTACTTC.

J is TRBJ1-3 and V is TRBV28; D is uncertain. V was clipped by 6 bases and J by 3 bases, with 15 bases between them. The germline CDR1 and CDR2 sequences are MDHEN and SYDVKM. This CDR3 is 15 amino acids long. The CDR3 is CASRPEDWRGNTIYF. In DNA, the CDR3 is TGTGCCAGCAGGCCCGAGGATTGGCGTGGAAACACCATATATTTT. Together with reference TRBV28 and TRBJ1-3, the CDR3 gives the full variable domain: DVKVTQSSRYLVKRTGEKVFLECVQDMDHENMFWYRQDPGLGLRLIYFSYDVKMKEKGDIPEGYSVSREKKERFSLILESASTNQTSMYLCASRPEDWRGNTIYFGEGSWLTVV.

The V and J genes are TRBV19 and TRBJ2-1; D could derive from TRBD1 or TRBD2 (7 bases each). Germline V lookup: CDR1 LNHDA, CDR2 SQIVND (reference sequence). V lost 2 bases to trimming and J lost 5 bases, with 19 bases between them. The CDR3 sequence is 17 residues long. The CDR3, as DNA: TGTGCCAGTAGTATACAACCGGGGAGGGGGCCACACAATGAGCAGTTCTTC. This translates into CASSIQPGRGPHNEQFF. The whole variable domain, remainder taken from reference TRBV19 and TRBJ2-1, is DGGITQSPKYLFRKEGQNVTLSCEQNLNHDAMYWYRQDPGQGLRLIYYSQIVNDFQKGDIAEGYSVSREKKESFPLTVTSAQKNPTAFYLCASSIQPGRGPHNEQFFGPGTRLTVL.

With respect to this clone: This may arise from a read error, as a much more abundant clone is one base away. This specimen includes other DNA sequences encoding the same CDR3. The J gene is TRBJ1-2, the V gene TRBV28; D remains unclear. The germline V gene encodes CDR1 MDHEN and CDR2 SYDVKM. This CDR3 spans 13 amino acids. Trimming removed 3 bases from V and 2 bases from J, with 7 bases in between. Here the CDR3 reads CASSLAANYGYTF. CDR3 nucleotide sequence: TGTGCCAGCAGTTTGGCAGCGAACTATGGCTACACCTTC.

Regarding this clone: Other DNA sequences in this specimen translate into the identical CDR3. The chain joins TRBV6-1 to TRBJ1-5; TRBD1 matches at 8 bases. The V segment lost 4 bases and the J segment 4 bases; nucleotides outside the gene matches: 3. The germline V gene has CDR1 MNHNS and CDR2 SASEGT. CDR3 length: 14 residues. The CDR3 sequence is CASSADRDNQPQHF. The CDR3 coding sequence is TGTGCCAGCAGTGCGGACAGGGATAATCAGCCCCAGCATTTT.

V is TRBV7-3 and J is TRBJ1-1; D ambiguous. CDR3 length equals 13 residues. Deletions cut 3 bases from V and 3 bases from J, with 8 bases between. In germline, CDR1 is SGHTA, CDR2 FQGTGA. The CDR3 spells CASSFGRHTEAFF. The CDR3 region has the DNA TGTGCCAGCAGCTTTGGGCGTCACACTGAAGCTTTCTTT. Looking up the rest from reference TRBV7-3 and TRBJ1-1 gives the full variable domain: GAGVSQTPSNKVTEKGKYVELRCDPISGHTALYWYRQSLGQGPEFLIYFQGTGAADDSGLPNDRFFAVRPEGSVSTLKIQRTERGDSAVYLCASSFGRHTEAFFGQGTRLTVV.

The chain has TRBV11-2 and TRBJ1-1; D is perhaps TRBD1 (5 bases). The CDR3 covers 15 residues. The germline CDR1 and CDR2 sequences are SGHAT and FQNNGV. Between the trimmed V and J ends, which lost 5 bases and 0 bases, there was a span of 13 bases. As DNA, the CDR3 is TGTGCCAGCAGCCGGGGACGGGAAATGAACACTGAAGCTTTCTTT. Its translation: CASSRGREMNTEAFF.

Here the CDR3 DNA reads TGCACCAGCAGCCACGGTCGGGTTTGCTCCTACGAGCAGTACTTC. It specifies CTSSHGRVCSYEQYF. The chain uses TRBV1 and TRBJ2-7; TRBD2 reflects the table's D call only, with no check against the DNA. TRBV1 represents a pseudogene. The CDR3 contains 15 residues.

V gene TRBV2 combines with J gene TRBJ1-2; 7 positions match TRBD1. V lost 2 bases to trimming and J lost 4 bases; unmatched junction nucleotides: 7. Germline CDR1 is SNHLY and CDR2 is FYNNEI. CDR3 size: 15 residues. For the CDR3, the DNA is TGTGCCAGCAGTGAACGGGCAGGGGGAACCTATGGCTACACCTTC. This sequence encodes CASSERAGGTYGYTF.

The chain combines TRBV5-1 with TRBJ2-1, with D perhaps matching TRBD2 (7 bases). The CDR3 runs 15 residues. In germline, CDR1 is SGHRS, CDR2 YFSETQ. V was pared by 4 bases and J by 2 bases, with 13 bases between. The CDR3 DNA is TGCGCCAGCAGCAACAGGGAGGGGCCCTACAATGAGCAGTTCTTC. It codes for CASSNREGPYNEQFF.

This sequence joins TRBV11-2 and TRBJ2-2; D not resolved. The CDR3 sequence is 13 residues long. V was cut by 0 bases and J by 6 bases, with 5 bases left in between. Germline V gene lookup returns CDR1 SGHAT and CDR2 FQNNGV. The CDR3 DNA reads TGTGCCAGCAGCTTAGACTACCCCGGGGAGCTGTTTTTT. It codes for CASSLDYPGELFF.

The genes are TRBV27 and TRBJ1-2; possibly TRBD1 for D (5 bases). The CDR3 is made up of 17 amino acids. Trimming took off 2 bases at V and 4 bases at J, with 20 bases between the two ends. The germline CDR1 and CDR2 sequences are MNHEY and SMNVEV (reference sequence). The CDR3 nucleotides are TGTGCCAGCAGTTTAGGCCCCCGACAGATCGCGCTCTATGGCTACACCTTC. It encodes CASSLGPRQIALYGYTF.

V usage is TRBV7-6 and J usage is TRBJ2-6, with D possibly TRBD1 on 6 matching bases. The V end was cut by 3 bases, the J end by 4 bases, with 13 bases between. Germline values: CDR1 SGHVS, CDR2 FNYEAQ. The CDR3 covers 16 residues. CDR3 DNA: TGTGCCAGCAGCTTTGACACAGGGATCGGGGCCAACGTCCTGACTTTC. It yields the protein CASSFDTGIGANVLTF.

The V and J genes are TRBV6-6 and TRBJ2-7; D gene unclear. CDR3 length: 13 residues. The V end lost 0 bases, the J end lost 2 bases, and 5 bases lay between the germline ends. The germline gives CDR1 MNHNY, CDR2 SVGAGI (reference sequence). CDR3 nucleotide sequence: TGTGCCAGCAGTTACTCTCAGGCCTACGAGCAGTACTTC. It translates to CASSYSQAYEQYF.

A note on this clone: The sample contains more than one DNA sequence encoding this CDR3. J is TRBJ2-7 and V is TRBV2, with 9 bases aligning to TRBD1. The CDR3 spans 12 residues. CDR1 and CDR2 (germline): SNHLY, FYNNEI. J gave up 5 bases and V 6 bases, and 2 bases lay outside the gene matches. The CDR3 spells CASRDRGHEQYF. In DNA, the CDR3 is TGTGCCAGCAGGGACAGGGGCCACGAGCAGTACTTC.

The chain links TRBV5-1 to TRBJ2-7, with 7 positions matching TRBD1. The V gene's germline CDR1 is SGHRS and CDR2 YFSETQ. Trimming at V came to 5 bases and at J to 2 bases, leaving 10 bases not matched to a gene. The CDR3 spans 15 residues. The CDR3 nucleotides are TGCGCCAGCAGACCACAGACAGGGAACGCCTACGAGCAGTACTTC. The encoded protein is CASRPQTGNAYEQYF.

The chain joins TRBV4-1 to TRBJ2-7; D may be TRBD1 (5 bases). Trimming took 0 bases from V and 5 from J, leaving 11 bases between them. CDR3 length: 14 amino acids. CDR1 is MGHRA, CDR2 YSYEKL, per germline. CDR3 protein: CASSQDFSRDEQYF. CDR3 nucleotide sequence: TGCGCCAGCAGCCAAGATTTCAGCAGGGACGAGCAGTACTTC.

Regarding this clone: Other DNA sequences in the sample encode the same CDR3. V gene TRBV5-1 combines with J gene TRBJ2-6, with D possibly TRBD1 on 5 matching bases. Trimming removed 0 bases from V and 2 bases from J, with 9 bases in between. Germline values: CDR1 SGHRS, CDR2 YFSETQ. This CDR3 contains 16 residues. The CDR3 nucleotides are TGCGCCAGCAGCTTGGATCTAGGGGCTGGGGCCAACGTCCTGACTTTC. Its translation: CASSLDLGAGANVLTF.